These T cell receptor beta chains were read from a single sample in a study of PD-L1 blockade in urothelial cancer. Some clones are missing from TCRdb's copy, which holds only in-frame ones; the method was immunoSEQ multiplex PCR. The sample gives some 35,000 clones, 36% of which show up once; more than 8.5% is in the top ten. Here the sequenced sample was tumor tissue, taken before atezolizumab (anti-PD-L1) treatment. These receptors all come from a man in his sixties with urothelial cancer. The CDR3 runs from the conserved cysteine through the conserved F or W. A D gene is named only where the DNA matches it firmly. Clone size is not always given. Where it is, it says once, few, many or a class for expanded clones.

v_gene: TRBV12-5; abundance: -; j_gene: TRBJ1-2; d_gene: -; CDR3aa: CASGLGNYGYTF; CDR3nt: TGTGCTAGTGGTTTGGGAAACTATGGCTACACCTTC
v_gene: TRBV28; abundance: few; j_gene: TRBJ1-4; d_gene: TRBD1; CDR3aa: CASSSTGVLGGKLFF; CDR3nt: TGTGCCAGCAGTTCCACAGGGGTCCTTGGGGGAAAACTGTTTTTT
v_gene: TRBV5-1; abundance: -; j_gene: TRBJ2-1; d_gene: TRBD2; CDR3aa: CASSLGAVAGGQNEQFF; CDR3nt: TGCGCCAGCAGCTTGGGTGCTGTAGCGGGGGGGCAGAATGAGCAGTTCTTC
v_gene: TRBV9; abundance: few; j_gene: TRBJ1-2; d_gene: TRBD1; CDR3aa: CASSADPTGRNYGYTF; CDR3nt: TGTGCCAGCAGCGCGGACCCGACAGGGCGTAACTATGGCTACACCTTC
v_gene: TRBV10-2; abundance: -; j_gene: TRBJ1-2; d_gene: -; CDR3aa: CASSERLGSYSGYTF; CDR3nt: TGCGCCAGCAGTGAGCGTCTAGGGTCCTATAGCGGCTACACCTTC
v_gene: TRBV19; abundance: few; j_gene: TRBJ1-1; d_gene: -; CDR3aa: CASSGAGDTFNTEAFF; CDR3nt: TGTGCCAGTAGTGGGGCAGGGGACACCTTTAACACTGAAGCTTTCTTT
v_gene: TRBV4-1; abundance: many; j_gene: TRBJ2-7; d_gene: -; CDR3aa: CASSQDGPGVDSEQYF; CDR3nt: TGCGCCAGCAGCCAAGATGGTCCAGGGGTAGACTCCGAGCAGTACTTC
v_gene: TRBV19; abundance: -; j_gene: TRBJ2-7; d_gene: -; CDR3aa: CASSTHSEGRRYEQYF; CDR3nt: TGTGCCAGTAGTACCCATTCGGAGGGCAGAAGGTACGAGCAGTACTTC
v_gene: TRBV9; abundance: few; j_gene: TRBJ2-7; d_gene: TRBD1; CDR3aa: CASSSGTGWYEQYF; CDR3nt: TGTGCCAGCAGTTCCGGGACAGGGTGGTACGAGCAGTACTTC
v_gene: TRBV19; abundance: few; j_gene: TRBJ1-1; d_gene: TRBD1; CDR3aa: CASSMGQGHFMNTEAFF; CDR3nt: TGTGCCAGTAGTATGGGACAGGGACACTTTATGAACACTGAAGCTTTCTTT
v_gene: TRBV11-3; abundance: -; j_gene: TRBJ2-7; d_gene: -; CDR3aa: CASSPSRGAYEQYF; CDR3nt: TGTGCCAGCAGCCCTTCCCGGGGAGCCTACGAGCAGTACTTC
v_gene: TRBV6-8; abundance: many; j_gene: TRBJ1-2; d_gene: -; CDR3aa: CASSYVQAPYGYTF; CDR3nt: TGTGCCAGCAGTTACGTCCAGGCCCCCTATGGCTACACCTTC
v_gene: TRBV19; abundance: once; j_gene: TRBJ1-5; d_gene: -; CDR3aa: CASSIVSAGRGNQPQHF; CDR3nt: TGTGCCAGTAGTATAGTATCGGCAGGGAGAGGCAATCAGCCCCAGCATTTT